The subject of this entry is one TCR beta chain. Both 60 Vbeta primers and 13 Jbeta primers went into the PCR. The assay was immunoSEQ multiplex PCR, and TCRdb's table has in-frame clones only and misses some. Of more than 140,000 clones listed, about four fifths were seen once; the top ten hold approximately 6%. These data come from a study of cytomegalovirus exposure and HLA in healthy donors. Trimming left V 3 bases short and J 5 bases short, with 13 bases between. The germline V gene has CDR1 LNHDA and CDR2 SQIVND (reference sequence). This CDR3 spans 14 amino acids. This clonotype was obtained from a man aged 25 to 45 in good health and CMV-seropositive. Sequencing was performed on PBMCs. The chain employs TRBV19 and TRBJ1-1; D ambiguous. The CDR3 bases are TGTGCCAGTAGTATCACTCCGACCGGGACTGAAGCTTTCTTT. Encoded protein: CASSITPTGTEAFF. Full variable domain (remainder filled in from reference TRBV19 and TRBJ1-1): DGGITQSPKYLFRKEGQNVTLSCEQNLNHDAMYWYRQDPGQGLRLIYYSQIVNDFQKGDIAEGYSVSREKKESFPLTVTSAQKNPTAFYLCASSITPTGTEAFFGQGTRLTVV.